A selection of T cell receptor beta chains follows, all from one sample in a study of regulatory T cells in long-lasting Graves disease. TCRdb reprocessed the multiplex PCR reads via MiXCR and lists one record per CDR3 protein. This sample has 510,000 or so distinct CDR3 sequences; about 12% occur once, and the top ten carry approximately 9.6%. A further study also used this sample, focusing on T cells in Graves' hyperthyroidism and ophthalmopathy.

The source was peripheral blood mononuclear cells (PBMCs), collected at new diagnosis, from a patient treated with antithyroid drugs. The receptors here all came from a woman younger than 45 with Graves disease. CDR3s include the opening cysteine and the closing phenylalanine or tryptophan. A D gene is named only where the DNA matches it firmly. Only part of the rows carry a size: once, few, many, or a class if the clone is expanded.

TRBV10-2	TRBJ2-4	many	14	TRBD2	TGCGCCGTTCAGCGGGAGCAGGGCAAAAACATTCAGTACTTC	CAVQREQGKNIQYF
TRBV28	TRBJ2-3	many	16	-	TGTGCCAGCAGTTTATACCCCACGATAACACAAAGGACGCAGTATTTT	CASSLYPTITQRTQYF
TRBV6-2/TRBV6-3	TRBJ2-2	many	15	TRBD1	TGTGCCAGCAGTTATGAGACAGGGTCGGCCGGGGAGCTGTTTTTT	CASSYETGSAGELFF
TRBV30	TRBJ1-5	many	14	-	TGTGCCTGGACCGATGGACATAGCAATCAGCCCCAGCATTTT	CAWTDGHSNQPQHF
TRBV7-9	TRBJ1-2	-	14	-	TGTGCCAGCAGCTCCCCAGGGACACTCTATGGCTACACCTTC	CASSSPGTLYGYTF
TRBV6-1	TRBJ1-2	many	14	-	TGTGCCAGCAGGGATGGACAGACCCTCTATGGCTACACCTTC	CASRDGQTLYGYTF
TRBV20-1	TRBJ2-5	few	12	-	TGCAGTGCTAAAAGACTTCAAGAGACCCAGTACTTC	CSAKRLQETQYF
TRBV12-3/TRBV12-4	TRBJ2-5	many	16	-	TGTGCCAGCAGAGTCATGGGGGTCCCCCATCAAGAGACCCAGTACTTC	CASRVMGVPHQETQYF
TRBV24-1	TRBJ2-1	many	16	TRBD2	TGTGCCACCAGTGATCCCCGGACTAGCGGGAGCGCTGAGCAGTTCTTC	CATSDPRTSGSAEQFF
TRBV20-1	TRBJ2-1	many	16	-	TGCAGTGCTAGAGATCCGGCTAGCCTAATAAACAATGAGCAGTTCTTC	CSARDPASLINNEQFF
TRBV11-2	TRBJ2-1	many	14	TRBD1	TGTGCCAGCAGCTTACCGACAGGGGGGGGCGAGCAGTTCTTC	CASSLPTGGGEQFF
TRBV28	TRBJ2-7	many	14	-	TGTGCCAGCACCTATAAAGGGGGTTCCTACGAGCAGTACTTC	CASTYKGGSYEQYF
TRBV29-1	TRBJ2-7	many	15	TRBD2	TGCAGCGTCTCCCTAGTTAGGGGACTAGCCTACGAGCAGTACTTC	CSVSLVRGLAYEQYF
TRBV20-1	TRBJ2-7	-	14	TRBD2	TGCAGTGCAGTAGCGGGGAGGTACTCGTACGAGCAGTACTTC	CSAVAGRYSYEQYF
TRBV5-1	TRBJ2-3	many	12	-	TGTGCCAGCAGCTTGACCACAGATACGCAGTATTTT	CASSLTTDTQYF
TRBV5-1	TRBJ1-2	many	13	-	TGCGCCAGCAGCCCTACAGAGACGGGTGGCTACACCTTC	CASSPTETGGYTF
TRBV5-1	TRBJ2-5	many	15	TRBD1	TGCGCCAGCAGCTTTATCCGGGACAGACAAGAGACCCAGTACTTC	CASSFIRDRQETQYF
TRBV11-3	TRBJ2-1	many	17	TRBD2	TGTGCCAGCAGCTTAGATAGGGGACTAGCTTTCTACAATGAGCAGTTCTTC	CASSLDRGLAFYNEQFF
TRBV27	TRBJ2-2	many	16	-	TGTGCCAGCACCCAAAACGAATTAGCGGCCGTCGGGGAGCTGTTTTTT	CASTQNELAAVGELFF
TRBV7-9	TRBJ2-2	-	14	-	TGTGCCAGCAGCGGGCCGAGCTCCTCCGGGGAGCTGTTTTTT	CASSGPSSSGELFF
TRBV19	TRBJ2-7	-	15	-	TGTGCCAGTAGTATAGTTTGGGCGGGATCCTACGAGCAGTACTTC	CASSIVWAGSYEQYF
TRBV5-1	TRBJ1-2	few	13	-	TGCGCCAGCAGTTCCGGCCCCGGGAATGGCTACACCTTC	CASSSGPGNGYTF
TRBV2	TRBJ2-3	many	14	-	TGTGCCAGCAGTCCCCGACAGACGACAGATACGCAGTATTTT	CASSPRQTTDTQYF
TRBV19	TRBJ2-5	many	16	TRBD1	TGTGCCAGTAGCCCTGCGGGACAGGGGGCGAGGGAGACCCAGTACTTC	CASSPAGQGARETQYF
TRBV24-1	TRBJ2-5	many	15	-	TGTGCCACCAGTGACGCCGGGGGCAGTCAAGAGACCCAGTACTTC	CATSDAGGSQETQYF
TRBV2	TRBJ2-1	once	16	TRBD2	TGTGCCAGCAGTGGCTCTAGCGGGAGGGCTAGGAATGAGCAGTTCTTC	CASSGSSGRARNEQFF
TRBV6-2/TRBV6-3	TRBJ1-1	-	13	TRBD1	TGTGCCAGCAGTTACGGACAGGGTCGGATTGCTTTCTTT	CASSYGQGRIAFF
TRBV19	TRBJ1-2	-	12	-	TGTGCCAGTAGTATGAACCGACGGGGCTACACCTTC	CASSMNRRGYTF
TRBV20-1	TRBJ1-1	few	12	-	TGCAGTGCTAGTCTGTCGACACTCGGAGCTTTCTTT	CSASLSTLGAFF
TRBV5-1	TRBJ2-5	-	14	TRBD1	TGCGCCAGCAGCTTGGATTTGGCAGGGGGGACCCAGTACTTC	CASSLDLAGGTQYF
TRBV29-1	TRBJ2-4	few	15	-	TGCAGCGTTGTAGATCTAGGGAGGGCCAAAAACATTCAGTACTTC	CSVVDLGRAKNIQYF
TRBV5-1	TRBJ2-5	-	14	TRBD2	TGCGCCAGCAGCTCTACCGGGACTAAAGAGACCCAGTACTTC	CASSSTGTKETQYF
TRBV27	TRBJ1-4	many	14	-	TGTGCCAGCAGCTTAGTCGGTACTAATGAAAAACTGTTTTTT	CASSLVGTNEKLFF
TRBV6-1	TRBJ2-7	many	15	TRBD1	TGTGCCAGCAATACTTTACAGGGGGCTCCTTACGAGCAGTACTTC	CASNTLQGAPYEQYF
TRBV28	TRBJ1-5	many	15	-	TGTGCCAGCCTCCACGGGGGGGCTAGCAATCAGCCCCAGCATTTT	CASLHGGASNQPQHF
TRBV11-2	TRBJ2-5	many	14	TRBD2	TGTGCCAGCAGCTTAGATTGGGGAGGGGAGACCCAGTACTTC	CASSLDWGGETQYF
TRBV10-3	TRBJ2-1	few	16	-	TGTGCCATCAGTGAGTCAGGGGGGACTCTGTACACTGAGCAGTTCTTC	CAISESGGTLYTEQFF
TRBV7-3	TRBJ2-2	-	15	-	TGTGCCAGCAGCTCCAAAGGGCCGGGCTCCGGGGAGCTGTTTTTT	CASSSKGPGSGELFF
TRBV29-1	TRBJ1-2	many	17	TRBD1	TGCAGCGTCCTTTGGCCGGGACAGGGGCTCGATCCCTATGGCTACACCTTC	CSVLWPGQGLDPYGYTF
TRBV7-3	TRBJ2-2	-	13	-	TGTGCCAGCAGCTCCAAATTTACCGGGGAGCTGTTTTTT	CASSSKFTGELFF
TRBV6-1	TRBJ1-6	few	13	-	TGTGCCAGCATTTTAACAGGGAATTCACCCCTCCACTTT	CASILTGNSPLHF
TRBV24-1	TRBJ2-3	many	12	-	TGTGCCACCAGTGATTGGTCAGATACGCAGTATTTT	CATSDWSDTQYF
TRBV20-1	TRBJ2-7	many	13	-	TGCAGTGCTAGGGGCGGGGATACCTACGAGCAGTACTTC	CSARGGDTYEQYF
TRBV5-4	TRBJ2-1	-	16	-	TGTGCCAGCAGCTTGGGGGGTTCGGGAGTTGACAATGAGCAGTTCTTC	CASSLGGSGVDNEQFF
TRBV28	TRBJ1-2	many	14	-	TGTGCCAGCAGTTTTAGGGCCCGGAACTATGGCTACACCTTC	CASSFRARNYGYTF
TRBV10-2	TRBJ2-3	many	13	-	TGCGCCAGCAGTGACCAGGGTCCAGATACGCAGTATTTT	CASSDQGPDTQYF
TRBV18	TRBJ1-1	many	14	-	TGTGCCAGCTTCTCTCTGGCAGGGAGTCGTGAAGCTTTCTTT	CASFSLAGSREAFF
TRBV9	TRBJ2-7	many	16	TRBD2	TGTGCCAGCAGCGTCTCGGGACTAGCGGGACCCTACGAGCAGTACTTC	CASSVSGLAGPYEQYF
TRBV19	TRBJ2-5	-	15	TRBD2	TGTGCCAGTAGTCCTCGGACTAGTTTTCAAGAGACCCAGTACTTC	CASSPRTSFQETQYF
TRBV5-1	TRBJ1-2	many	14	-	TGCGCCAGCAGCTTGTACCGATCAAACTATGGCTACACCTTC	CASSLYRSNYGYTF
TRBV18	TRBJ1-1	-	14	-	TGTGCCAGCTCACCGATCGGAGCGCGCACTGAAGCTTTCTTT	CASSPIGARTEAFF
TRBV18	TRBJ1-1	many	14	-	TGTGCCAGCTCACCCACAGGCGACAACACTGAAGCTTTCTTT	CASSPTGDNTEAFF
TRBV10-3	TRBJ1-5	many	14	-	TGTGCCATCAGTGTGGGGGGGCTGGGACAGCCCCAGCATTTT	CAISVGGLGQPQHF
TRBV20-1	TRBJ1-1	few	16	-	TGCAGTGCTAGGCTACGGGAGCCCTCGTTTAACACTGAAGCTTTCTTT	CSARLREPSFNTEAFF
TRBV7-9	TRBJ1-4	few	19	TRBD1	TGTGCCAGCAGCTCCAAACCGGGACAGGGAAGCGTGAGGAGTGAAAAACTGTTTTTT	CASSSKPGQGSVRSEKLFF
TRBV27	TRBJ1-5	many	15	-	TGTGCCAGCAGCCCGAGGGTCCAGAGCAATCAGCCCCAGCATTTT	CASSPRVQSNQPQHF
TRBV12-3/TRBV12-4	TRBJ1-1	many	19	TRBD1	TGTGCCAGCAGTTTAAGGGACAGGCTGCGGGGGCGACGAAACACTGAAGCTTTCTTT	CASSLRDRLRGRRNTEAFF
TRBV7-6	TRBJ2-2	many	18	-	TGTGCCAGCAGCCTCTCCGGCGGCGGGCTACTAGTCACCGGGGAGCTGTTTTTT	CASSLSGGGLLVTGELFF
TRBV7-6	TRBJ2-1	-	15	TRBD2	TGTGCCAGCAGCTTACTAGCGGGACTACACAATGGGCAGTTCTTC	CASSLLAGLHNGQFF
TRBV20-1	TRBJ2-5	many	12	-	TGCAGTGCTAGGCCCAGGGAAGAGACCCAGTACTTC	CSARPREETQYF